The 13 T cell receptor beta chains reported below all come from one sample, sequenced in a study of naive and memory T cell subsets. Broader study findings: Possibly reflecting memory cells re-expressing CD45RA, a few larger clonotypes occurred in naive repertoires, especially CD8.

Their specific antigens are unknown. Both TRBC1 and TRBC2 were covered by a beta constant-region primer of two equimolar oligonucleotides. Nested alpha and beta constant-region primers with the SP2 primer drove four PCR rounds on ligated cDNA. MiXCR, applied by TCRdb to the UMI-ligation and nested PCR reads, yields one record per CDR3 protein. The sample contains 140,000 to 150,000 distinct CDR3 sequences, approximately 22% of which appear only once. Source material: naive CD4+ T cells from blood. The receptor source for this set is a human donor in good health.

V gene TRBV7-9 combines with J gene TRBJ2-1; 7 bases agree with TRBD2. The V and J ends lost 3 bases and 2 bases, in that order; junction bases with no gene match: 10. The CDR3 consists of 17 residues. Germline V CDR1 and CDR2: SEHNR, FQNEAQ (reference sequence). Written as DNA, the CDR3 is TGTGCCAGCAGCTTTAGATTACGGACTAGACCCTACAATGAGCAGTTCTTC. Its translation is CASSFRLRTRPYNEQFF.

V and J are TRBV7-9 and TRBJ1-3; weak D call: TRBD1 (6 bases). Trimming shortened V by 8 bases and J by 1 base, and 18 bases separated the two germline ends. Germline V gene lookup returns CDR1 SEHNR and CDR2 FQNEAQ (reference sequence). The CDR3 is 16 amino acids. The CDR3 DNA sequence: TGTGCCAGCGAAACTGGCGGGGGGCTTTCTGGAAACACCATATATTTT. Translated, it gives CASETGGGLSGNTIYF.

At least ten counts were recorded for this clonotype. The chain recombines TRBV5-1 with TRBJ1-1, with 9 bases aligning to TRBD1. V lost 4 bases to trimming and J lost 4 bases; unmatched junction nucleotides: 8. The germline V gene has CDR1 SGHRS and CDR2 YFSETQ. The CDR3 extends over 15 amino acids. DNA of the CDR3: TGCGCCAGCAGCCTCCCGGAGACAGGGGGCACTGAAGCTTTCTTT. Encoded protein: CASSLPETGGTEAFF.

This chain joins TRBV6-5 and TRBJ2-3; D may be TRBD2 (6 bases). The V gene lost 0 bases and the J gene lost 4 bases, with 8 bases spanning the gap. This CDR3 region has 14 residues. Germline-derived CDR1 and CDR2 are MNHEY and SVGAGI. CDR3 in amino acids: CASSYSREADTQYF. As DNA, the CDR3 is TGTGCCAGCAGTTACTCGAGGGAGGCAGATACGCAGTATTTT.

J is TRBJ2-2 and V is TRBV5-1, with D tentatively TRBD1 (5 bases). Germline V gene lookup returns CDR1 SGHRS and CDR2 YFSETQ. This CDR3 comprises 16 residues. The ends were cut back, 6 bases at V and 2 bases at J, with 17 bases in the middle. The CDR3 protein is CASKLRLQGNTGELFF. The CDR3 DNA reads as TGCGCCAGCAAACTTCGCCTCCAGGGAAACACCGGGGAGCTGTTTTTT.

About this clonotype itself: A clone one base away is much larger, so this may be a read error. In DNA, the CDR3 is TGCAGTGTTAGACCCTACACCACAAGGACAGGAGGACGCGCTGCTGGGGCCAACGTCCTGACTTTC. Translating gives CSVRPYTTRTGGRAAGANVLTF. The V and J genes are TRBV20-1 and TRBJ2-6; 7 bases agree with TRBD1. Germline assignment: CDR1 DFQATT and CDR2 SNEGSKA (reference sequence). The CDR3 extends over 22 amino acids.

This clonotype has just a few counts. In nucleotides, the CDR3 is TGTGCTAGTTCGCGGGAGTGGGATGAGCAGTTCTTC. Translating gives CASSREWDEQFF. The chain uses TRBV12-5 and TRBJ2-1, with TRBD2 identical over 7 bases. CDR1 LGHNT and CDR2 FRNRAP come from the germline V gene. The CDR3 has 12 residues. J was trimmed by 8 bases and V by 8 bases; bases with no gene match: 6.

This clonotype was counted at least ten times. The chain carries TRBV7-2 and TRBJ2-1; TRBD2 matches at 13 bases. Trimming cost V 5 bases and J 9 bases; bases outside gene matches: 10. Germline CDR1 and CDR2: SGHTA and FQGNSA. The length of the CDR3 is 16 residues. The CDR3 DNA follows: TGTGCCAGCAGCCAACTAGCGGGAGGGTTGCGAGGTGAGCAGTTCTTC. Translating gives CASSQLAGGLRGEQFF.

This clonotype was observed a handful of times. The J gene is TRBJ2-3, the V gene TRBV7-2; D uncertain. Trimming removed 3 bases at V and 0 bases at J, with 10 bases between. Looked up from germline, CDR1 is SGHTA and CDR2 is FQGNSA. The CDR3 spans 15 residues. Written as DNA, the CDR3 is TGTGCCAGCAGCTTGGGCGAACTAAGCACAGATACGCAGTATTTT. Translating it yields CASSLGELSTDTQYF.

The rearrangement joins TRBV24-1 to TRBJ2-1; TRBD2 matches 7 bases. J lost 7 bases, V lost 5 bases, and 10 bases had no gene match. The CDR3 length is 15 residues. CDR1 KGHDR and CDR2 SFDVKD come from the germline V gene. CDR3 sequence: CATSAPGRERNEQFF. The CDR3 nucleotides read TGTGCCACCAGTGCCCCAGGGAGGGAAAGGAATGAGCAGTTCTTC.

This clonotype was seen more than once but under ten times. Here the CDR3 reads CSVEEPGRPINEQFF. The DNA of the CDR3 is TGCAGCGTTGAAGAACCGGGACGGCCGATCAATGAGCAGTTCTTC. The chain has TRBV29-1 and TRBJ2-1, with D tentatively TRBD1 or TRBD2 (5 bases each). CDR1 is SQVTM and CDR2 is ANQGSEA in the germline V gene. The CDR3 runs 15 residues. V was pared by 0 bases and J by 6 bases, with 15 bases between.

J is TRBJ2-2 and V is TRBV6-5; tentative D call: TRBD2 (6 bases). The V gene's germline CDR1 is MNHEY and CDR2 SVGAGI. The CDR3 extends over 14 amino acids. Trimming pared 11 bases from V and 1 base from J, leaving 14 bases between. CDR3 DNA sequence: TGTGCCTCGAAAGGAGGGATGAACACCGGGGAGCTGTTTTTT. Translating gives CASKGGMNTGELFF.

This clonotype came up many times. The chain uses TRBV29-1 and TRBJ2-7; TRBD1 matches at 7 bases. Trimming took 4 bases from V and 2 from J; bases not matched to a gene: 14. Per the germline V gene, CDR1 is SQVTM and CDR2 is ANQGSEA. There are 16 residues in the CDR3. The CDR3 DNA reads as TGCAGCGTTGCGGGCAAACCGGGACAGACGACCTACGAGCAGTACTTC. Encoded protein: CSVAGKPGQTTYEQYF.